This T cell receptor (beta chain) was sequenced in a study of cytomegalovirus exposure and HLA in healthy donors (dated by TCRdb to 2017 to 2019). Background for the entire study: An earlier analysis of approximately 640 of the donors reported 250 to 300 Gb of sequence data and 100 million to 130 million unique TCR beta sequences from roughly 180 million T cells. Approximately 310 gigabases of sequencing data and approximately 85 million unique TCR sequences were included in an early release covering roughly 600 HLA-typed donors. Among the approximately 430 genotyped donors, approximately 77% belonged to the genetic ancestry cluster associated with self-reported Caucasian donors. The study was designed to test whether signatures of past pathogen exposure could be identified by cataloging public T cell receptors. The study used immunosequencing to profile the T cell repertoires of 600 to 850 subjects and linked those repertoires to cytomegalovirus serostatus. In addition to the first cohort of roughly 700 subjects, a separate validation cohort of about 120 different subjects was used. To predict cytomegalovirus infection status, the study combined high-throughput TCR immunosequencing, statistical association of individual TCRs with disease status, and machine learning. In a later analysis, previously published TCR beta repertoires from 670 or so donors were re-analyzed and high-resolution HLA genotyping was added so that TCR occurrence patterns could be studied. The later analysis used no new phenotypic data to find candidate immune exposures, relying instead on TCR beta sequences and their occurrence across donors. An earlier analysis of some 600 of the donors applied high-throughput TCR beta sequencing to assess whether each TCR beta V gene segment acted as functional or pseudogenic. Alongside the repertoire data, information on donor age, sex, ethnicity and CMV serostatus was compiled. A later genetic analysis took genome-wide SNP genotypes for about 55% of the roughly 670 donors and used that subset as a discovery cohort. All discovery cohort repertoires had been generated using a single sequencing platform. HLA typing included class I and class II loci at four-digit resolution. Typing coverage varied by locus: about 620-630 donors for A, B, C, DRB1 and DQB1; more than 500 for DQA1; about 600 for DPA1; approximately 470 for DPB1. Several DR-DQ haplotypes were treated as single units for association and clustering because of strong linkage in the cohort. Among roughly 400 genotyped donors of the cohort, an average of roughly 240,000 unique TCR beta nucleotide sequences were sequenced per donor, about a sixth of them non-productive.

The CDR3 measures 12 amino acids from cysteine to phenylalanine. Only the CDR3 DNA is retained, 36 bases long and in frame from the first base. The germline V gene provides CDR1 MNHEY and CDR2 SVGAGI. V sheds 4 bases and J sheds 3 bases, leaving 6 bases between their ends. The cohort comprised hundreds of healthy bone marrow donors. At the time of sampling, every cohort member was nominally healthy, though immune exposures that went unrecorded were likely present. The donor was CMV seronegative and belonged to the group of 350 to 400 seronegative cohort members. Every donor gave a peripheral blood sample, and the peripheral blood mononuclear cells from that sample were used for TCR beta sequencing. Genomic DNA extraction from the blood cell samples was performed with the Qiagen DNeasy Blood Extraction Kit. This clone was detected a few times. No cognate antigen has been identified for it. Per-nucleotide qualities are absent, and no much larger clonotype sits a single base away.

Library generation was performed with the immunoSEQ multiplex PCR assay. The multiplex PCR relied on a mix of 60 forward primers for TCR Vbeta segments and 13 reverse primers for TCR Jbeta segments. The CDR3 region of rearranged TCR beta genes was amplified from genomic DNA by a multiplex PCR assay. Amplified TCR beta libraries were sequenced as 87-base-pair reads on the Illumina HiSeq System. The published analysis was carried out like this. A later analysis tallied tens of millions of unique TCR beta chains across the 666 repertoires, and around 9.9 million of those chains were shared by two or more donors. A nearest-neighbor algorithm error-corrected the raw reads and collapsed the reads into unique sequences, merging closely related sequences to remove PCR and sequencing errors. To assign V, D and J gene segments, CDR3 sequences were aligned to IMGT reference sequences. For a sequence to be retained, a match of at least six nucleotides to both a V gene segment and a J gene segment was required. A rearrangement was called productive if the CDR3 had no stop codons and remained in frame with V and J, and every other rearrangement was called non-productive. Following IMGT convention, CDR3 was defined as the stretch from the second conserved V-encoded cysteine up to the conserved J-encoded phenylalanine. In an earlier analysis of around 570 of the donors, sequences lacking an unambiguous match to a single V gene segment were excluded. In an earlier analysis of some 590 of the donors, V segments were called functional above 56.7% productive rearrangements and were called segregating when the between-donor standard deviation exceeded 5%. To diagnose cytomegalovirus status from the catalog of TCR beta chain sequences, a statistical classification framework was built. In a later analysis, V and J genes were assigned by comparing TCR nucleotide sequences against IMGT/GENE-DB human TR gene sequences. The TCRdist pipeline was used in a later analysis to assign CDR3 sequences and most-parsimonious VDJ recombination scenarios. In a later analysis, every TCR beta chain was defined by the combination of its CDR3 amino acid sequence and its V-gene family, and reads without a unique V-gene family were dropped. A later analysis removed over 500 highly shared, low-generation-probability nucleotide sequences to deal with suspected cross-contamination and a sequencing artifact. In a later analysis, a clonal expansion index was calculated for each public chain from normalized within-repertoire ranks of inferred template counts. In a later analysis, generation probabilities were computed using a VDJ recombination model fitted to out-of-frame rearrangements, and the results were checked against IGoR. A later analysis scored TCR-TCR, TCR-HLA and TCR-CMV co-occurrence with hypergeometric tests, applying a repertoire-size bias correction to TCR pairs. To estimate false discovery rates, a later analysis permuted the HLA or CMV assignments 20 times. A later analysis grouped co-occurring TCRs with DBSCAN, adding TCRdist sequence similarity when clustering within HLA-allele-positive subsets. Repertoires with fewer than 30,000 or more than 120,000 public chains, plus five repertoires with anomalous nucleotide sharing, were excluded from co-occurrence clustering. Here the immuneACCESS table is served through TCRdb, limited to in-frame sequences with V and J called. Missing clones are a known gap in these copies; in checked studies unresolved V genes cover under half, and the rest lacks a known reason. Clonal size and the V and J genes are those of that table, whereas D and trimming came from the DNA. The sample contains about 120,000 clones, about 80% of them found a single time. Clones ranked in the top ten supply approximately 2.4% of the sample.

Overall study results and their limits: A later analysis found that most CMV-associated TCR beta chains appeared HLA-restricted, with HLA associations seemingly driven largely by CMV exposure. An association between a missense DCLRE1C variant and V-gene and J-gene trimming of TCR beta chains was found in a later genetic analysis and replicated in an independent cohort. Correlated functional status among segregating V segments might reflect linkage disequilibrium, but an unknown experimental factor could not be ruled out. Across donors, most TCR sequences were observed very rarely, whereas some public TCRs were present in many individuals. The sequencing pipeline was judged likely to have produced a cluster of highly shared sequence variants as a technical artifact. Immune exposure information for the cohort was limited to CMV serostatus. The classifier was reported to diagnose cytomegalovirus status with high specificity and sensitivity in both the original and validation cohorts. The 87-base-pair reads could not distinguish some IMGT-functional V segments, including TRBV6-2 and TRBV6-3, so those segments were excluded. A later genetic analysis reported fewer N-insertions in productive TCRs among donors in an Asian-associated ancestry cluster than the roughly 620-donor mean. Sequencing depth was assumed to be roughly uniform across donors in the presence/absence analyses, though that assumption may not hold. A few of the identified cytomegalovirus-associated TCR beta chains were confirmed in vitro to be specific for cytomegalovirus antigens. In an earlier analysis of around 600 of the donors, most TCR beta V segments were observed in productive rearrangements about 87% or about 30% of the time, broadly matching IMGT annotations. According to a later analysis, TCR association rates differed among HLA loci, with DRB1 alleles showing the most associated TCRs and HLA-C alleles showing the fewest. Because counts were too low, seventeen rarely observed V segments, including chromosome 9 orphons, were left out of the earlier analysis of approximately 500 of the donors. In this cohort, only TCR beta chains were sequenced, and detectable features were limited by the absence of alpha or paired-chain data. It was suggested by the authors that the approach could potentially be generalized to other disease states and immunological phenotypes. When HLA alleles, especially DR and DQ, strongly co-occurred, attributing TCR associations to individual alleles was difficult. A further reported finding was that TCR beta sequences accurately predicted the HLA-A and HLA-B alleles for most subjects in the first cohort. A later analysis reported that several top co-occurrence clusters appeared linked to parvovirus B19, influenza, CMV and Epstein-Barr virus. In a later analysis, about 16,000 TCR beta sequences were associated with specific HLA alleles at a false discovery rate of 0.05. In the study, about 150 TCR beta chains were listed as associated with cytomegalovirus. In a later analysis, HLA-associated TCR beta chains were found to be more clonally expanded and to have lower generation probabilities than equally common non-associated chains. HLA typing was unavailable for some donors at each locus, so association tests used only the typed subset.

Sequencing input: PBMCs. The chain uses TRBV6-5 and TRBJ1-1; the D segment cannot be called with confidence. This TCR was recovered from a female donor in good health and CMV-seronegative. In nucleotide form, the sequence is TGTGCCAGCAGTTCTCAGGACACTGAAGCTTTCTTT. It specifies CASSSQDTEAFF.